By proportion, the clone carrying this T cell receptor beta chain is medium-sized (0.01 to 0.1%). Its matching antigen is unknown. A single record per CDR3 protein comes from TCRdb applying MiXCR to the 5' RACE reads. The sample contains 25,000 to 30,000 distinct CDR3 sequences, around 5.2% of which appear only once. Looked up from germline, CDR1 is SGDLS and CDR2 is YYNGEE. V was pared by 4 bases and J by 5 bases, with 16 bases between. The CDR3 totals 15 residues. The sample is drawn from a study of CD8 T cells in ankylosing spondylitis. General study findings and limits: Past research had described some motif variants in reactive arthritis synovial fluid and blood.

The chain is built from TRBV9 and TRBJ1-5, with D possibly being TRBD1 (5 bases). Sequenced material: blood, either unsorted or a sorted T cell fraction (not recorded which). This TCR was sampled from a female donor with ankylosing spondylitis or in good health (not recorded which). CDR3 DNA sequence: TGTGCCAGCAGCCGGGGCATTAGCAGCGATCAGCCCCAGCATTTT. It encodes CASSRGISSDQPQHF.